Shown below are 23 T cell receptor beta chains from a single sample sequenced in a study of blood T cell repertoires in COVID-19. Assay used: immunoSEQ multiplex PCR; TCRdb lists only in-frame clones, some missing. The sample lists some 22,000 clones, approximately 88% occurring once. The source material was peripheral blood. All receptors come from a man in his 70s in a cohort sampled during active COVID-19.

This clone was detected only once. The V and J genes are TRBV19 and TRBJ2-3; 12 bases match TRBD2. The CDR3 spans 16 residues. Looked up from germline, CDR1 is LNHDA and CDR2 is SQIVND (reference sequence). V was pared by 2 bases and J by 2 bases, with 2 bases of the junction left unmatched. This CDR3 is CASSIPSGRATDTQYF. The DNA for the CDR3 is TGTGCCAGTAGTATACCTAGCGGGAGGGCCACAGATACGCAGTATTTT.

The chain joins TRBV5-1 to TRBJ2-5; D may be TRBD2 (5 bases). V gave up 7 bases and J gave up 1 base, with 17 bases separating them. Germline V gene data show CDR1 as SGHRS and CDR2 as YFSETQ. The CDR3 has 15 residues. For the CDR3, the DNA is TGCGCCAGCCGCGCCTTTAGCGAGAGCCAAGAGACCCAGTACTTC. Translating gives CASRAFSESQETQYF.

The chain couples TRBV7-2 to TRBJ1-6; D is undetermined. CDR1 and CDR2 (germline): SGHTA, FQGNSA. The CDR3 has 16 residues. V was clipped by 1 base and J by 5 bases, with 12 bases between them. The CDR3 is CASSLEQRADNSPLHF. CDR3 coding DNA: TGTGCCAGCAGCTTAGAGCAGAGGGCGGATAATTCACCCCTCCACTTT.

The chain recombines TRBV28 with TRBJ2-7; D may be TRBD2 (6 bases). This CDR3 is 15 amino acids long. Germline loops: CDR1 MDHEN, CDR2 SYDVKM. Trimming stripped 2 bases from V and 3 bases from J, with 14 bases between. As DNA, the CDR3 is TGTGCCAGCAGTTTAGGAGGGAAGGTCGTCTACGAGCAGTACTTC. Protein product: CASSLGGKVVYEQYF.

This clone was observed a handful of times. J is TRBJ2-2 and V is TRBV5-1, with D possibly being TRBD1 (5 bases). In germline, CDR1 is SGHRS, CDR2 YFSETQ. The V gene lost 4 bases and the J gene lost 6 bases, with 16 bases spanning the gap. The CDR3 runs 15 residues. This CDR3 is CASSAWQGKSGELFF. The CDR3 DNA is TGCGCCAGCAGCGCATGGCAGGGCAAATCCGGGGAGCTGTTTTTT. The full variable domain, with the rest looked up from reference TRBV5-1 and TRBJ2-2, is KAGVTQTPRYLIKTRGQQVTLSCSPISGHRSVSWYQQTPGQGLQFLFEYFSETQRNKGNFPGRFSGRQFSNSRSEMNVSTLELGDSALYLCASSAWQGKSGELFFGEGSRLTVL.

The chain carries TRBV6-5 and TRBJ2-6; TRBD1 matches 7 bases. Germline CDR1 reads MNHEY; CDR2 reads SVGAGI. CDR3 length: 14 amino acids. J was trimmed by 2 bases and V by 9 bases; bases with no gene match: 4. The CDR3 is CASDRVTGANVLTF. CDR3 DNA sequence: TGTGCCAGTGACAGGGTGACTGGGGCCAACGTCCTGACTTTC.

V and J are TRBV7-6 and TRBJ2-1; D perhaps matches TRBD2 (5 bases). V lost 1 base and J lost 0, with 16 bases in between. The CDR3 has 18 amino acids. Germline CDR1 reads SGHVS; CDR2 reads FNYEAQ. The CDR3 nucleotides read TGTGCCAGCAGCTTAGTGAGGAGCGGTTCGAGCTCCTACAATGAGCAGTTCTTC. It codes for CASSLVRSGSSSYNEQFF.

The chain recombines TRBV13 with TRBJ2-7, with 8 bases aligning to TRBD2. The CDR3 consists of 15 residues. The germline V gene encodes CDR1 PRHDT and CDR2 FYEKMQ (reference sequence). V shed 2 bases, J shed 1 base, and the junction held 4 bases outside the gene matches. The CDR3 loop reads CASSLYREGSYEQYF. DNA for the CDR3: TGTGCCAGCAGCTTATATCGGGAGGGATCCTACGAGCAGTACTTC.

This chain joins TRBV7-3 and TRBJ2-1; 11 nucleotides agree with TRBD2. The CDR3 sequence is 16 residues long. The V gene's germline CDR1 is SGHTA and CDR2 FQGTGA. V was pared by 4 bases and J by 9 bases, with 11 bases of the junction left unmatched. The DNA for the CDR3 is TGTGCCAGCAGCTCGTCGGGGACTAGCGGTTCATTTGAGCAGTTCTTC. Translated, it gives CASSSSGTSGSFEQFF.

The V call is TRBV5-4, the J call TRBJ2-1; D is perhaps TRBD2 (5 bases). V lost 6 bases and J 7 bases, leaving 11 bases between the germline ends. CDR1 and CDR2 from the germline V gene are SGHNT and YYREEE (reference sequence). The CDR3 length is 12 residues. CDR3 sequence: CASKDWENEQFF. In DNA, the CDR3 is TGTGCCAGCAAGGACTGGGAGAATGAGCAGTTCTTC.

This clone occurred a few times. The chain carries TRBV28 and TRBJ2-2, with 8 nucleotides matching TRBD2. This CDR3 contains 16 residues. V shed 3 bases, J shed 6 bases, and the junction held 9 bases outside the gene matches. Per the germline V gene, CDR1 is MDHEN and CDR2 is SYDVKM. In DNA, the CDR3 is TGTGCCAGCAGTTTTTTAGGCGGGAGGCGCTCCGGGGAGCTGTTTTTT. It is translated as CASSFLGGRRSGELFF.

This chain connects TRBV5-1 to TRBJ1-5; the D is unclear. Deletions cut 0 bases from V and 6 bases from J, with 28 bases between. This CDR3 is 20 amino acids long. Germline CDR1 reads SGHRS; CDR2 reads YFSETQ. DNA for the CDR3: TGCGCCAGCAGCTTGGATAGAGGGCCTCCTACTGTGGCGCGGGGTCAGCCCCAGCATTTT. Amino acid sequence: CASSLDRGPPTVARGQPQHF.

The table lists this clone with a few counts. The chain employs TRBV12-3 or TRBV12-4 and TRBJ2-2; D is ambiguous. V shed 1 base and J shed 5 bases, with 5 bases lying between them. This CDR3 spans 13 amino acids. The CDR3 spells CASSLVRTGELFF. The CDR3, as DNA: TGTGCCAGCAGTTTAGTGCGAACCGGGGAGCTGTTTTTT.

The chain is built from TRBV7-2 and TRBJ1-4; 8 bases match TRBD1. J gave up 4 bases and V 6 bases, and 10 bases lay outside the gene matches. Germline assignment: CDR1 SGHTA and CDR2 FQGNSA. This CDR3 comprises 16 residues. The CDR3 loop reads CASRSGQGSVNEKLFF. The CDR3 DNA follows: TGTGCCAGCAGGTCAGGACAGGGCTCGGTTAATGAAAAACTGTTTTTT.

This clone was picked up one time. The CDR3 nucleotides read TGTGCCAGCAGTCCGGGAGGGACCTACGAGCAGTACTTC. Protein: CASSPGGTYEQYF. The J gene is TRBJ2-7, the V gene TRBV28; 8 positions agree with TRBD2. The CDR3 totals 13 residues. The germline CDR1 and CDR2 sequences are MDHEN and SYDVKM. The junction had 2 bases not matched to a gene; V was cut back by 5 bases and J by 2 bases.

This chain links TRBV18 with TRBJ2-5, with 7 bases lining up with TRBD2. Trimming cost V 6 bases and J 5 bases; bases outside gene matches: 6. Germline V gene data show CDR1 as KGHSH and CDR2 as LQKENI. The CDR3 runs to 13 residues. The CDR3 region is CASSPGGKETQYF. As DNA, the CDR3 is TGTGCCAGCTCCCCCGGGGGGAAGGAGACCCAGTACTTC.

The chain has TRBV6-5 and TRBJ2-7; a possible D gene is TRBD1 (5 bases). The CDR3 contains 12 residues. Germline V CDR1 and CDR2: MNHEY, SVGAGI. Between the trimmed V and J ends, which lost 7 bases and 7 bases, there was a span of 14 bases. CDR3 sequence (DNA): TGTGCCAGCACCAGGGCTGGAGCAGAGCAGTACTTC. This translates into CASTRAGAEQYF.

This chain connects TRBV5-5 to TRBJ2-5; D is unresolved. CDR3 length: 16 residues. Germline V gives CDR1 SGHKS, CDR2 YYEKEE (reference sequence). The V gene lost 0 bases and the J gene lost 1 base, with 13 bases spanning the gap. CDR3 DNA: TGTGCCAGCAGCTTGGCGAGAACTTCTCCCCAAGAGACCCAGTACTTC. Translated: CASSLARTSPQETQYF.

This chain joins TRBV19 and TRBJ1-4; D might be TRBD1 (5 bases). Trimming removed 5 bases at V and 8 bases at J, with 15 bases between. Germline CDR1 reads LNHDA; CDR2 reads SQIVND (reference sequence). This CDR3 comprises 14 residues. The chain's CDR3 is CASSPRDFQEKLFF. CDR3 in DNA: TGTGCCAGTAGTCCGAGGGACTTCCAAGAAAAACTGTTTTTT.

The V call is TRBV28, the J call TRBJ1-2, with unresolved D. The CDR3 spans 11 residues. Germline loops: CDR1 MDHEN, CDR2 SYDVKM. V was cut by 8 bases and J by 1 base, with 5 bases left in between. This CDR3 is CASAVNYGYTF. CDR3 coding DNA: TGTGCCAGCGCGGTTAACTATGGCTACACCTTC.

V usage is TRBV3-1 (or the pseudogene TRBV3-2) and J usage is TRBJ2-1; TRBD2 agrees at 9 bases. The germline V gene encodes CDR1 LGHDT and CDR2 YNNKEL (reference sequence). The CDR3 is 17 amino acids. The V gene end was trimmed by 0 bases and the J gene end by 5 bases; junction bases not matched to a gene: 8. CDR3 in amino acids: CASSQESSSGANNEQFF. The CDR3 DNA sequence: TGTGCCAGCAGCCAAGAGTCATCTAGCGGGGCTAACAATGAGCAGTTCTTC.

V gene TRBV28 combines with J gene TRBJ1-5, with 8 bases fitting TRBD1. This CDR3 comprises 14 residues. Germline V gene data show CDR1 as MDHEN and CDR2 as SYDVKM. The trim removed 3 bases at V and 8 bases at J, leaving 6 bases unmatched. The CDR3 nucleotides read TGTGCCAGCAGTTTGTCAGGGGGCGAAAAGCCCCAGCATTTT. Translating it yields CASSLSGGEKPQHF.

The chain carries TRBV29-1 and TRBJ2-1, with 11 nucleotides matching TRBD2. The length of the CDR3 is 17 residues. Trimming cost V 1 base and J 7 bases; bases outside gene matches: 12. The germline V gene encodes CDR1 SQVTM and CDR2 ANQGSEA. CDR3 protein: CSVEVGLAGGGSNEQFF. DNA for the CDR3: TGCAGCGTTGAAGTCGGTTTAGCGGGAGGGGGGTCGAATGAGCAGTTCTTC.